This is a list of T cell receptor beta chains from one sample in a study of T cells in Graves' hyperthyroidism and ophthalmopathy. One entry per CDR3 protein results from TCRdb running MiXCR on the multiplex PCR reads. Seen here are about 410,000 distinct CDR3 sequences, roughly 15% observed once, and the top ten hold about 13%. Sequenced: blood. Receptor source: a man younger than 35 with Graves' ophthalmopathy. Each CDR3 is given with its conserved first and last residue. D genes are given only for firm matches. Not every row has a clone size; where given, it reads once, few, many or a size class.

d_gene: NA; v_gene: TRBV12-5; j_gene: TRBJ2-5; abundance: NA; CDR3nt: TGTGCTAGTGGTTTGGTACTGGACTTTCAAGAGACCCAGTACTTC; CDR3aa: CASGLVLDFQETQYF
d_gene: NA; v_gene: TRBV29-1; j_gene: TRBJ1-2; abundance: NA; CDR3nt: TGCAGCGTTGAAGGGACGTATGGCTACACCTTC; CDR3aa: CSVEGTYGYTF
d_gene: NA; v_gene: TRBV19; j_gene: TRBJ1-5; abundance: NA; CDR3nt: TGTGCCAGTAGTATGGCCGGGGGATTGGATCAGCCCCAGCATTTT; CDR3aa: CASSMAGGLDQPQHF
d_gene: NA; v_gene: TRBV4-1; j_gene: TRBJ2-7; abundance: NA; CDR3nt: TGCGCCAGCAGCCAAGAGCTCCTAGCTCCCCACGAGCAGTACTTC; CDR3aa: CASSQELLAPHEQYF
d_gene: TRBD2; v_gene: TRBV28; j_gene: TRBJ2-3; abundance: many; CDR3nt: TGTGCCAGCCAGCGGGAGTACGAGCAGTATTTT; CDR3aa: CASQREYEQYF
d_gene: TRBD1; v_gene: TRBV9; j_gene: TRBJ2-1; abundance: many; CDR3nt: TGTGCCAGCAGCGTACTCCTGACAGGGGCGCCGTTCTTC; CDR3aa: CASSVLLTGAPFF
d_gene: TRBD1; v_gene: TRBV6-1; j_gene: TRBJ1-1; abundance: many; CDR3nt: TGTGCCAGCACTGATTGGACAGGCCGTGAAGCTTTCTTT; CDR3aa: CASTDWTGREAFF
d_gene: NA; v_gene: TRBV20-1; j_gene: TRBJ1-5; abundance: many; CDR3nt: TGCAGTGCTAGGGGGACCAGGGGTTTGAGTCAGCCCCAGCATTTT; CDR3aa: CSARGTRGLSQPQHF
d_gene: NA; v_gene: TRBV6-2/TRBV6-3; j_gene: TRBJ1-2; abundance: many; CDR3nt: TGTGCCAGCAGTTACTCCGACGGATTGCGCTATGGCTACACCTTC; CDR3aa: CASSYSDGLRYGYTF
d_gene: NA; v_gene: TRBV11-3; j_gene: TRBJ2-7; abundance: few; CDR3nt: TGTGCCAGCAGCTTTGACAATTACGAGCAGTACTTC; CDR3aa: CASSFDNYEQYF
d_gene: TRBD1; v_gene: TRBV7-9; j_gene: TRBJ2-2; abundance: many; CDR3nt: TGTGCCAGCAGCTTGGACAGGGGGCAGATCGGGGAGCTGTTTTTT; CDR3aa: CASSLDRGQIGELFF
d_gene: TRBD1; v_gene: TRBV6-1; j_gene: TRBJ1-4; abundance: many; CDR3nt: TGTGCCAGCAGCTTTACAGGGGGCGATTGGGAAAAACTGTTTTTT; CDR3aa: CASSFTGGDWEKLFF
d_gene: NA; v_gene: TRBV6-2/TRBV6-3; j_gene: TRBJ1-1; abundance: many; CDR3nt: TGTGCCAGCAGGCTATTGGGGCGCGATGAAGCTTTCTTT; CDR3aa: CASRLLGRDEAFF
d_gene: NA; v_gene: TRBV2; j_gene: TRBJ1-4; abundance: many; CDR3nt: TGTGCCAGCAGTGGGTCTTCGGGAAATGAAAAACTGTTTTTT; CDR3aa: CASSGSSGNEKLFF
d_gene: TRBD2; v_gene: TRBV28; j_gene: TRBJ2-1; abundance: many; CDR3nt: TGTGCCAGCAGTCCTAGCGGAGGAGGGCTCGGTGGCTACAATGAGCAGTTCTTC; CDR3aa: CASSPSGGGLGGYNEQFF
d_gene: NA; v_gene: TRBV7-9; j_gene: TRBJ2-7; abundance: few; CDR3nt: TGTGCCAGCAGCCACCCCTCCGGAGGGTACGAGCAGTACTTC; CDR3aa: CASSHPSGGYEQYF
d_gene: NA; v_gene: TRBV27; j_gene: TRBJ2-1; abundance: many; CDR3nt: TGTGCCAGCAGTCTTAGACTAGTTTTGGACAATGAGCAGTTCTTC; CDR3aa: CASSLRLVLDNEQFF
d_gene: NA; v_gene: TRBV12-3/TRBV12-4; j_gene: TRBJ2-1; abundance: many; CDR3nt: TGTGCCAGCAGTTTGCATAACTACAATGAGCAGTTCTTC; CDR3aa: CASSLHNYNEQFF
d_gene: NA; v_gene: TRBV27; j_gene: TRBJ2-1; abundance: many; CDR3nt: TGTGCCAGCAGTTTAGCAGGGGCCGTCGACAATGAGCAGTTCTTC; CDR3aa: CASSLAGAVDNEQFF